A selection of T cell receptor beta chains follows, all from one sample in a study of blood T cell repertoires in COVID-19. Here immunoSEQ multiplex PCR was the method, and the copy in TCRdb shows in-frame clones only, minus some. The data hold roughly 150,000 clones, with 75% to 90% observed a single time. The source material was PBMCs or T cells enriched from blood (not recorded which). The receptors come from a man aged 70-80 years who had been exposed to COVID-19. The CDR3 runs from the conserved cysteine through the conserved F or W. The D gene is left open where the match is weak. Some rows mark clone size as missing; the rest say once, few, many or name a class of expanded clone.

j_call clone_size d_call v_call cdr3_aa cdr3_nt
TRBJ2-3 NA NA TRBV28 CASSQDPSQDTQYF TGTGCCAGCAGCCAAGACCCTAGCCAGGATACGCAGTATTTT
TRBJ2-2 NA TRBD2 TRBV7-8 CASSLGLAGATANTGELFF TGTGCCAGCAGCTTAGGGCTAGCGGGAGCCACCGCGAACACCGGGGAGCTGTTTTTT
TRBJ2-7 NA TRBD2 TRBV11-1 CASSLSGETYEQYF TGTGCCAGCAGCCTTAGCGGGGAGACCTACGAGCAGTACTTC
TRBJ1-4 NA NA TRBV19 CASSLTATNEKLFF TGTGCCAGTAGTTTGACAGCAACTAATGAAAAACTGTTTTTT
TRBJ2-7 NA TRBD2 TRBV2 CASSVTGGITYEQYF TGTGCCAGCAGTGTGACGGGAGGAATAACGTACGAGCAGTACTTC
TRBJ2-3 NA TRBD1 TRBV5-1 CASSTGQGDTDTQYF TGCGCCAGCAGCACGGGACAGGGGGACACAGATACGCAGTATTTT
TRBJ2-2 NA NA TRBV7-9 CASSLAWQAGELFF TGTGCCAGCAGCCTTGCTTGGCAGGCCGGGGAGCTGTTTTTT
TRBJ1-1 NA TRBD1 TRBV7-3 CASSSNRGDGTEAFF TGTGCCAGCAGCTCCAACAGGGGGGATGGCACTGAAGCTTTCTTT
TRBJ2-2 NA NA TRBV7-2 CASRTGMDTGELFF TGTGCCAGCAGAACGGGGATGGACACCGGGGAGCTGTTTTTT
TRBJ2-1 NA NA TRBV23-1 CASSQSPGLENEQFF TGCGCCAGCAGTCAATCGCCAGGGCTTGAAAATGAGCAGTTCTTC
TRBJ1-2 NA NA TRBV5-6 CASSLGIRNYGYTF TGTGCCAGCAGCTTGGGAATCAGGAACTATGGCTACACCTTC
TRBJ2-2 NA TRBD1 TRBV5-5 CASSLGQGATTGELFF TGTGCCAGCAGCTTGGGGCAGGGGGCCACGACCGGGGAGCTGTTTTTT
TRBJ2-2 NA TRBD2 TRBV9 CASSGISGGPNTGELFF TGTGCCAGCAGCGGAATTAGCGGGGGGCCCAACACCGGGGAGCTGTTTTTT
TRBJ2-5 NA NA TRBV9 CASSARGTEETQYF TGTGCCAGCAGCGCCCGGGGGACGGAAGAGACCCAGTACTTC
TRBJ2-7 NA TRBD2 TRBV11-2 CASSLSGGPNYEQYF TGTGCCAGCAGCTTAAGCGGGGGGCCGAACTACGAGCAGTACTTC
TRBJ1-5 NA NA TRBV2 CASSRVSPNQPQHF TGTGCCAGCAGCCGGGTCAGCCCCAATCAGCCCCAGCATTTT
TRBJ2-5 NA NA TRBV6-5 CASSLLAGAGETQYF TGTGCCAGCAGCCTTCTTGCGGGGGCCGGAGAGACCCAGTACTTC
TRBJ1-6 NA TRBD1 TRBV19 CASSIQGAKSPLHF TGTGCCAGTAGTATACAGGGGGCGAAATCACCCCTCCACTTT
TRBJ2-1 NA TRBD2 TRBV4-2 CASSPGLADNEQFF TGTGCCAGCAGCCCGGGACTAGCGGACAATGAGCAGTTCTTC
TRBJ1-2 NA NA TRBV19 CASTQGSGYGYTF TGTGCCAGTACCCAAGGTTCAGGGTATGGCTACACCTTC
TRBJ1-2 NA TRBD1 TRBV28 CASGRGVAGYTF TGTGCCAGCGGCAGGGGGGTGGCTGGCTACACCTTC
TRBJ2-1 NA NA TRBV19 CASSKGLYNEQFF TGTGCCAGTAGTAAGGGACTTTACAATGAGCAGTTCTTC
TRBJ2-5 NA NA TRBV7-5 CARSHSIPGQGGRETQYF TGTGCCAGAAGTCATTCCATCCCGGGACAGGGAGGAAGAGAGACCCAGTACTTC
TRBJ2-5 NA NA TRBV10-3 CATRVPGSQETQYF TGTGCCACCAGGGTTCCAGGTAGCCAAGAGACCCAGTACTTC
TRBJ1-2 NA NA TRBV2 CASSMSRTAGYTF TGTGCCAGCAGTATGTCCCGGACAGCAGGCTACACCTTC
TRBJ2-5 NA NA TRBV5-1 CASSLTGSETQYF TGCGCCAGCAGCTTAACAGGGTCGGAGACCCAGTACTTC
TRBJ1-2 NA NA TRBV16 CASSLEGLAGNYGYTF TGTGCCAGCAGCCTTGAGGGATTGGCGGGAAACTATGGCTACACCTTC
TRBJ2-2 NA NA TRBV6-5 CASSQSGEIGELFF TGTGCCAGCAGTCAGTCGGGGGAGATCGGGGAGCTGTTTTTT
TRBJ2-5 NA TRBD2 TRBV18 CASSPGLAENQETQYF TGTGCCAGCTCACCGGGACTAGCGGAAAACCAAGAGACCCAGTACTTC
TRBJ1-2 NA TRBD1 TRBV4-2 CASSQLGQLFYGYTF TGTGCCAGCAGCCAACTGGGACAGCTCTTCTATGGCTACACCTTC
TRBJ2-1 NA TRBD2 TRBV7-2 CATSGGSISYNEQFF TGTGCCACCAGCGGCGGGAGTATCTCCTACAATGAGCAGTTCTTC
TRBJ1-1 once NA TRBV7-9 CASSPGGGFTEAFF TGTGCCAGCAGCCCCGGGGGGGGCTTTACTGAAGCTTTCTTT
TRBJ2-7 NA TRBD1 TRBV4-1 CASSGDRGYEQYF TGCGCCAGCAGTGGGGACAGAGGCTACGAGCAGTACTTC
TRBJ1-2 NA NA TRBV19 CASSIQTVSFSYGYTF TGTGCCAGTAGTATTCAGACTGTGAGCTTTAGCTATGGCTACACCTTC
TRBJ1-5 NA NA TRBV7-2 CASSLPPGDVKHF TGTGCCAGCAGCCTCCCTCCGGGGGATGTGAAGCATTTT
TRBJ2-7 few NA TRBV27 CASSLSGYRAYEQYF TGTGCCAGCAGTTTATCGGGGTACAGGGCCTACGAGCAGTACTTC
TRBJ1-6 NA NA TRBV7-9 CASSLGQGSPLHF TGTGCCAGCAGCTTGGGCCAGGGGTCACCCCTCCACTTT
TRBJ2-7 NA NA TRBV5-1 CASSLRQGYYEQYF TGCGCCAGCAGCTTGCGCCAGGGTTACTACGAGCAGTACTTC
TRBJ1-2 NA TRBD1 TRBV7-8 CASSLAGQGSYGYTF TGTGCCAGCAGCTTAGCCGGACAGGGATCCTATGGCTACACCTTC
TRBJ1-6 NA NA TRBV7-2 CATKRGAIGSPLHF TGTGCCACCAAACGGGGGGCAATTGGATCACCCCTCCACTTT
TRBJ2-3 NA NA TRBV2 CASSRLTFSTDTQYF TGTGCCAGCAGTCGACTTACCTTTAGCACAGATACGCAGTATTTT
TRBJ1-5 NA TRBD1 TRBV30 CAWSVSGTGATRQPQHF TGTGCCTGGAGCGTTAGTGGGACAGGGGCCACCCGTCAGCCCCAGCATTTT
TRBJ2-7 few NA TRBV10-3 CAINSQNQEQYF TGTGCCATCAATTCACAGAACCAGGAGCAGTACTTC
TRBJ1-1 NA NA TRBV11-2 CASRSGGTMNTEAFF TGTGCCAGCAGGTCGGGGGGGACGATGAACACTGAAGCTTTCTTT
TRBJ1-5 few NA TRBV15 CATSRGVGGNQPQHF TGTGCCACCAGCAGAGGGGTCGGGGGAAATCAGCCCCAGCATTTT
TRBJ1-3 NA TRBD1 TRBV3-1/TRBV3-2 CASSRGTGGVGNTIYF TGTGCCAGCAGCCGCGGGACAGGGGGCGTCGGAAACACCATATATTTT
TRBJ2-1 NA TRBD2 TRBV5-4 CASSLAGGIYNEQFF TGTGCCAGCAGCCTAGCGGGAGGAATCTACAATGAGCAGTTCTTC
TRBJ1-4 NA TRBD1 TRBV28 CASSLGTALVATNEKLFF TGTGCCAGCAGTTTGGGGACAGCCCTAGTTGCAACTAATGAAAAACTGTTTTTT
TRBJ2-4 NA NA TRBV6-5 CASSTFRDSRIQYF TGTGCCAGCAGTACGTTCCGGGACTCGAGAATTCAGTACTTC
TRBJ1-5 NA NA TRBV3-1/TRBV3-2 CASSRDSVSQPQHF TGTGCCAGCAGCAGAGACAGCGTAAGTCAGCCCCAGCATTTT
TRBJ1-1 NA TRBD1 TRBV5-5 CASSLDGTASTEAFF TGTGCCAGCAGCTTGGATGGGACAGCAAGCACTGAAGCTTTCTTT
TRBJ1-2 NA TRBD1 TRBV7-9 CASSSPPGQGHYGYTF TGTGCCAGCAGCTCCCCTCCGGGACAGGGACACTATGGCTACACCTTC
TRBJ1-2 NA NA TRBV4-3 CASSPREANYGYTF TGCGCCAGCAGCCCTCGGGAGGCAAACTATGGCTACACCTTC
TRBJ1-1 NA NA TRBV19 CASSIGGVLNTEAFF TGTGCCAGTAGTATAGGGGGAGTCTTGAACACTGAAGCTTTCTTT